The clone carrying this TCR beta chain was seen more than once but under ten times. No antigen is known for it. As for treatment: approximately nine-day PBMC culture with coronavirus spike peptide pools or control peptides (ViraFEST assay). The data belong to a study of vaccination and CD4 T cells after COVID-19. Looking at the study overall: Convalescent donors: six male, four female; seven Caucasian, two Asian, one multiracial, two Hispanic. SARS-CoV-2, HCoV-NL63, HCoV-OC43 and HCoV-229E supplied the overlapping spike peptides used to stimulate cells.

Sequenced with the Oncomine TCR Beta short-read assay was DNA taken from cultured CD4+ T cells. TCRdb fed the PCR reads into MiXCR, producing one record per CDR3 protein. The table has some 15,000 distinct CDR3 sequences, roughly 34% seen once; the top ten hold 12%. The CDR3 length is 14 residues. With 5 bases removed from V and 0 bases from J, the gap between germline ends came to 11 bases. Germline CDR1 and CDR2: DFQATT and SNEGSKA (reference sequence). Material: CD4+ T cells from blood, cultured in vitro. This TCR came from a human donor who had recovered from COVID-19. V usage is TRBV20-1 and J usage is TRBJ1-3; D call uncertain. CDR3 DNA sequence: TGCAGTGCTTCTGGCTTACGCTCTGGAAACACCATATATTTT. This sequence encodes CSASGLRSGNTIYF.